Listed below are T cell receptor beta chains from one sample, sequenced in a study of cytomegalovirus exposure and HLA in healthy donors. Using immunoSEQ multiplex PCR, the repertoire was profiled, and TCRdb retains in-frame clones only, with some absent. The sample yields about 160,000 clones, about 75% seen once. Sequencing was carried out using PBMCs. The source of these receptors is a male donor in good health and CMV-seropositive. Each CDR3 is given with its conserved first and last residue. D genes are given only for firm matches. Only part of the rows carry a size: once, few, many, or a class if the clone is expanded.

J: TRBJ1-2
D: NA
V: TRBV2
size: few
DNA: TGTGCCCTCATCGTGGTCCCGGGGACAACGGCCGATTATGGCTACACCTTC
CDR3: CALIVVPGTTADYGYTF

J: TRBJ1-2
D: NA
V: TRBV19
size: NA
DNA: TGTGCCAGTAGTCGGACACCCTGGAGCGGCTACACCTTC
CDR3: CASSRTPWSGYTF

J: TRBJ1-2
D: TRBD1
V: TRBV4-1
size: NA
DNA: TGCGCCAGCAGCCAAGAATGGACAGGATTTCATGGCTACACCTTC
CDR3: CASSQEWTGFHGYTF

J: TRBJ2-7
D: NA
V: TRBV27
size: NA
DNA: TGTGCCAGCAGTTTATCGGCGGCGCCTGGCTACGAGCAGTACTTC
CDR3: CASSLSAAPGYEQYF

J: TRBJ2-5
D: NA
V: TRBV5-6
size: NA
DNA: TGTGCCAGCAGCGCCGGGGTGGAGAAGACCCAGTACTTC
CDR3: CASSAGVEKTQYF

J: TRBJ1-1
D: TRBD1
V: TRBV5-5
size: few
DNA: TGTGCCAGCAGGTTGTACTGGACAGGGAGCAACACTGAAGCTTTCTTT
CDR3: CASRLYWTGSNTEAFF

J: TRBJ2-1
D: TRBD2
V: TRBV11-3
size: NA
DNA: TGTGCCAGCAGCCTGGGGATAGCGGGGGCCGAGCAGTTCTTC
CDR3: CASSLGIAGAEQFF

J: TRBJ1-5
D: NA
V: TRBV30
size: NA
DNA: TGTGCCTGGAGTGCAGGGCTGGGGCAGCCCCAGCATTTT
CDR3: CAWSAGLGQPQHF

J: TRBJ2-1
D: TRBD2
V: TRBV11-2
size: NA
DNA: TGTGCCAGCAGACAGGGACTAGGGGCTGGCGAGCAGTTCTTC
CDR3: CASRQGLGAGEQFF

J: TRBJ1-6
D: TRBD1
V: TRBV28
size: NA
DNA: TGTGCCAGCAGCCTACCACCGGGACAGGGACCTTATAATTCACCCCTCCACTTT
CDR3: CASSLPPGQGPYNSPLHF

J: TRBJ2-2
D: TRBD1
V: TRBV5-4
size: NA
DNA: TGTGCCAGCAGCTTGGCCCAGGGGGCCGGGGAGCTGTTTTTT
CDR3: CASSLAQGAGELFF

J: TRBJ2-3
D: TRBD2
V: TRBV6-6
size: NA
DNA: TGTGCCAGCAGGGGGGGACTAGCGGGGGCCACAGATACGCAGTATTTT
CDR3: CASRGGLAGATDTQYF

J: TRBJ2-2
D: TRBD2
V: TRBV9
size: NA
DNA: TGTGCCAGCAGCGGGACTAGCGGGGGCCGAAACACCGGGGAGCTGTTTTTT
CDR3: CASSGTSGGRNTGELFF

J: TRBJ2-1
D: TRBD2
V: TRBV9
size: NA
DNA: TGTGCCAGCAGCCACAGACTAGCGGGGGGGCCCCTAAATGAGCAGTTCTTC
CDR3: CASSHRLAGGPLNEQFF

J: TRBJ1-2
D: NA
V: TRBV5-4
size: NA
DNA: TGTGCCAGCAGCTTGGAGAGGGATGAAGGTGGCTACACCTTC
CDR3: CASSLERDEGGYTF

J: TRBJ2-5
D: TRBD2
V: TRBV15
size: once
DNA: TGTGCCACCAGCAGAGATGCGGGAGACCAAGAGACCCAGTACTTC
CDR3: CATSRDAGDQETQYF

J: TRBJ1-1
D: NA
V: TRBV10-3
size: NA
DNA: TGTGCCATCAGTGAAGAGGGTAACACTGAAGCTTTCTTT
CDR3: CAISEEGNTEAFF

J: TRBJ2-3
D: NA
V: TRBV7-9
size: NA
DNA: TGTGCCAGCAGCCGAAGTGCTATCACGCAGTATTTT
CDR3: CASSRSAITQYF

J: TRBJ2-7
D: NA
V: TRBV7-9
size: NA
DNA: TGTGCCAGCAGCTTAAACGGCAGGGGGGAAGAGCAGTACTTC
CDR3: CASSLNGRGEEQYF

J: TRBJ2-7
D: NA
V: TRBV6-5
size: NA
DNA: TGTGCCAGCAGTTACTCAAAACTTGTCGGGGGCTACGAGCAGTACTTC
CDR3: CASSYSKLVGGYEQYF

J: TRBJ2-7
D: NA
V: TRBV30
size: NA
DNA: TGTGCCTGGAGTCCGATCATGAGGGCTACCTACGAGCAGTACTTC
CDR3: CAWSPIMRATYEQYF

J: TRBJ1-2
D: NA
V: TRBV13
size: NA
DNA: TGTGCCAGCAGCTTAGGGGGCCAGAGTTGGCTTTATGGCTACACCTTC
CDR3: CASSLGGQSWLYGYTF

J: TRBJ1-2
D: NA
V: TRBV15
size: many
DNA: TGTGCCACCAGCAGATACTCTAGGGGTAGTGTCACTAACTATGGCTACACCTTC
CDR3: CATSRYSRGSVTNYGYTF

J: TRBJ2-7
D: NA
V: TRBV6-6
size: NA
DNA: TGTGCCAGCAGTCTACCCAGGGCGGGGAGCTCCTACGAGCAGTACTTC
CDR3: CASSLPRAGSSYEQYF

J: TRBJ2-1
D: NA
V: TRBV5-6
size: NA
DNA: TGTGCCAGCAGCTCGGGGGACCACCGGGGCCTTGAGCAGTTCTTC
CDR3: CASSSGDHRGLEQFF

J: TRBJ2-7
D: NA
V: TRBV6-6
size: NA
DNA: TGTGCCAGCAGAGATCACAGGGAACTCTCCTACGAGCAGTACTTC
CDR3: CASRDHRELSYEQYF

J: TRBJ1-5
D: TRBD1
V: TRBV5-5
size: NA
DNA: TGTGCCAGCACAGGGGGCACCAATCAGCCCCAGCATTTT
CDR3: CASTGGTNQPQHF

J: TRBJ2-1
D: TRBD1
V: TRBV7-9
size: NA
DNA: TGTGCCAGCAGCCCGTGGGGACAGGGTTCCTACAATGAGCAGTTCTTC
CDR3: CASSPWGQGSYNEQFF

J: TRBJ1-5
D: NA
V: TRBV7-9
size: few
DNA: TGTGCCAGCAGCTTGGACGGGGTTCAGCCCCAGCATTTT
CDR3: CASSLDGVQPQHF

J: TRBJ2-2
D: TRBD1
V: TRBV25-1
size: few
DNA: TGTGCCAGCAGTGACTTGAGGGGGCGGAACACCGGGGAGCTGTTTTTT
CDR3: CASSDLRGRNTGELFF

J: TRBJ2-1
D: NA
V: TRBV5-6
size: once
DNA: TGTGCCAGCAGCTTGGGTGGGGCCGGTAGAGGCGTAGAGCAGTTCTTC
CDR3: CASSLGGAGRGVEQFF

J: TRBJ1-4
D: TRBD1
V: TRBV4-1
size: NA
DNA: TGCGCCAGCAGCCAAGTGGGACAGGGGGTGGCTAATGAAAAACTGTTTTTT
CDR3: CASSQVGQGVANEKLFF

J: TRBJ1-2
D: TRBD1
V: TRBV11-1
size: NA
DNA: TGTGCCAGCAGCAAGGACAGGCAAGGCTACACCTTC
CDR3: CASSKDRQGYTF

J: TRBJ2-3
D: TRBD2
V: TRBV30
size: NA
DNA: TGTGCCTGGAGTGAGCTAGCGGGTCGCACAGATACGCAGTATTTT
CDR3: CAWSELAGRTDTQYF

J: TRBJ1-6
D: TRBD1
V: TRBV11-2
size: NA
DNA: TGTGCCAGCAGCTTACGAGACAGGGCGTATAATTCACCCCTCCACTTT
CDR3: CASSLRDRAYNSPLHF

J: TRBJ1-5
D: TRBD1
V: TRBV6-5
size: NA
DNA: TGTGCCAGCAGGACAGGACAGGGGGTTCAGCCCCAGCATTTT
CDR3: CASRTGQGVQPQHF

J: TRBJ1-1
D: NA
V: TRBV5-4
size: few
DNA: TGTGCCAGCAGCTTTGGAGGCTCTGAAGCTTTCTTT
CDR3: CASSFGGSEAFF

J: TRBJ2-5
D: TRBD2
V: TRBV6-5
size: NA
DNA: TGTGCCATCCGGGGGGGAGGGGAGCAGTACTTC
CDR3: CAIRGGGEQYF

J: TRBJ1-4
D: NA
V: TRBV5-1
size: NA
DNA: TGCGCCAGCAGCGCACGAGCCCCTAATGAAAAACTGTTTTTT
CDR3: CASSARAPNEKLFF

J: TRBJ2-7
D: NA
V: TRBV5-8
size: NA
DNA: TGTGCCAGCAGCTGGGGACTGAGTACCTACGAGCAGTACTTC
CDR3: CASSWGLSTYEQYF

J: TRBJ1-4
D: TRBD1
V: TRBV2
size: NA
DNA: TGTGCCAGCAGTGAAGTGGAGGTCCACGGGACAGGGTCGGAAAAACTGTTTTTT
CDR3: CASSEVEVHGTGSEKLFF